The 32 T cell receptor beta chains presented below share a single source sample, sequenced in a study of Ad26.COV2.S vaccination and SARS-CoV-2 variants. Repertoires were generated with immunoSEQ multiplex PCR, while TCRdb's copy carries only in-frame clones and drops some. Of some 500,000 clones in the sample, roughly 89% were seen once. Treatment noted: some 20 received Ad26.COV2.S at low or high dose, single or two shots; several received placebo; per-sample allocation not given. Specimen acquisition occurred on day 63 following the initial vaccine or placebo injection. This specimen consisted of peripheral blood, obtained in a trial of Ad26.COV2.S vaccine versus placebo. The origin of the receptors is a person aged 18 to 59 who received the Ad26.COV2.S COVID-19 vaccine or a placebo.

CDR3 residues: CSVEPASAFF. DNA of the CDR3: TGCAGCGTTGAACCCGCCTCAGCTTTCTTT. The rearrangement uses TRBV29-1 and TRBJ1-1, with unresolved D. From germline, CDR1 is SQVTM and CDR2 ANQGSEA. CDR3 length: 10 residues. V lost 2 bases and J 10 bases, leaving 8 bases between the germline ends.

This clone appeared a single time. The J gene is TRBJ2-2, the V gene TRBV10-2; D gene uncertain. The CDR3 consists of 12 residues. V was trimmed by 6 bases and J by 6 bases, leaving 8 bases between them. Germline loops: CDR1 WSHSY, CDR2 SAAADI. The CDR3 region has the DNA TGCGCCAGCAGGGATCCTCCCGGGGAGCTGTTTTTT. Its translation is CASRDPPGELFF.

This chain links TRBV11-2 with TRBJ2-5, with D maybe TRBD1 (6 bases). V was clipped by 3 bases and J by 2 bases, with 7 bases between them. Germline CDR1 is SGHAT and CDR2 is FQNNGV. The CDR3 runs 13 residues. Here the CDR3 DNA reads TGTGCCAGCAGCTTCAGGGGTCAAGAGACCCAGTACTTC. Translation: CASSFRGQETQYF.

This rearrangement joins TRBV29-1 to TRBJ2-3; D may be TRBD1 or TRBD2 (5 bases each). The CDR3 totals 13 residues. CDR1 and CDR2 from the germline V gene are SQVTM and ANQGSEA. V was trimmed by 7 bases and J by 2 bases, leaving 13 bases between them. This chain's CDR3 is CSGDGRSTDTQYF. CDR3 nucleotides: TGCAGCGGGGACGGAAGATCCACAGATACGCAGTATTTT.

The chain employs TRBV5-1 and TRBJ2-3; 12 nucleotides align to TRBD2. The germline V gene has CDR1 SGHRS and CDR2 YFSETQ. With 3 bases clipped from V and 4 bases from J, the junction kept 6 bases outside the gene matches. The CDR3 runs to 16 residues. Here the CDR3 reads CASSYASGGASDTQYF. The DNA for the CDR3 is TGCGCCAGCAGCTACGCTAGCGGGGGGGCCTCAGATACGCAGTATTTT.

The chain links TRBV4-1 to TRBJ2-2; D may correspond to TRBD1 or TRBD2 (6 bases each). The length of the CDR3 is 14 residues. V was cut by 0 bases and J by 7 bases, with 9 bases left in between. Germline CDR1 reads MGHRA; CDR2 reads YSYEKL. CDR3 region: CASSQDRGGGELFF. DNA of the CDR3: TGCGCCAGCAGCCAAGACAGGGGAGGCGGGGAGCTGTTTTTT.

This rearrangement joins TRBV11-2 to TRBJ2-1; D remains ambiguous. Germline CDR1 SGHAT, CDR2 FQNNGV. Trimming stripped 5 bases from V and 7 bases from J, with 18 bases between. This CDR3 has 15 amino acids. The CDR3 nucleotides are TGTGCCAGCAGCCCCCCCAGCTGGCGGCAGAATGAGCAGTTCTTC. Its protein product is CASSPPSWRQNEQFF. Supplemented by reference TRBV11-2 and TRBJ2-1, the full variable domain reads EAGVAQSPRYKIIEKRQSVAFWCNPISGHATLYWYQQILGQGPKLLIQFQNNGVVDDSQLPKDRFSAERLKGVDSTLKIQPAKLEDSAVYLCASSPPSWRQNEQFFGPGTRLTVL.

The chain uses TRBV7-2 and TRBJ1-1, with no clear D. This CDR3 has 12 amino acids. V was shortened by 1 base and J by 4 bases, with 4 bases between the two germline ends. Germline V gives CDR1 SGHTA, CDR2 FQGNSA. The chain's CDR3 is CASSLGFTEAFF. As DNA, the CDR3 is TGTGCCAGCAGCTTAGGATTCACTGAAGCTTTCTTT. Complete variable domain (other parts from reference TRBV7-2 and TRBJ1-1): GAGVSQSPSNKVTEKGKDVELRCDPISGHTALYWYRQSLGQGLEFLIYFQGNSAPDKSGLPSDRFSAERTGGSVSTLTIQRTQQEDSAVYLCASSLGFTEAFFGQGTRLTVV.

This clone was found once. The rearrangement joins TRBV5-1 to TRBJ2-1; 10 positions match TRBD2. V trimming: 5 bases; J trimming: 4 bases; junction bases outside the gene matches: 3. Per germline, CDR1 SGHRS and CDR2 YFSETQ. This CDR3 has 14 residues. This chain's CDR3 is CASRTSGDYNEQFF. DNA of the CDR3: TGCGCCAGCAGAACTAGCGGGGATTACAATGAGCAGTTCTTC.

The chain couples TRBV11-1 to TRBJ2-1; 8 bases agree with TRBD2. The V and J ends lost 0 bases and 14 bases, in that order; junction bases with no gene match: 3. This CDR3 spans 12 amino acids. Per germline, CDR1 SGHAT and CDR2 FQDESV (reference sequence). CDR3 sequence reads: CASSLAGTRKFF. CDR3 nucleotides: TGTGCCAGCAGCTTAGCCGGGACTAGGAAGTTCTTC.

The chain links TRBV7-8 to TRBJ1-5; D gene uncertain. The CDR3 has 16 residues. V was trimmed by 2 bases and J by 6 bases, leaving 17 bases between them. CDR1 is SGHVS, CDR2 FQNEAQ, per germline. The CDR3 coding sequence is TGTGCCAGCAGCTTAAGTTGGGCCAGTCGGGCTCAGCCCCAGCATTTT. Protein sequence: CASSLSWASRAQPQHF.

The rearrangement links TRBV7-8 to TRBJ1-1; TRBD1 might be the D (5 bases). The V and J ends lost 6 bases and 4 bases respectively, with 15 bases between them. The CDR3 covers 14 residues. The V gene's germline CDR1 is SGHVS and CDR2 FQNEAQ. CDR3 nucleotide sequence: TGTGCCAGCAGACCTGGACACGTACTCACTGAAGCTTTCTTT. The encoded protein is CASRPGHVLTEAFF.

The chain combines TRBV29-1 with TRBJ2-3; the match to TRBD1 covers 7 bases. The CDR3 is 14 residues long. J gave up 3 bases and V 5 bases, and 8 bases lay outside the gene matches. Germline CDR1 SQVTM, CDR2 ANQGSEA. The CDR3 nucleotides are TGCAGCGTTACCGGGACAGCCGGGACAGATACGCAGTATTTT. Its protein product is CSVTGTAGTDTQYF.

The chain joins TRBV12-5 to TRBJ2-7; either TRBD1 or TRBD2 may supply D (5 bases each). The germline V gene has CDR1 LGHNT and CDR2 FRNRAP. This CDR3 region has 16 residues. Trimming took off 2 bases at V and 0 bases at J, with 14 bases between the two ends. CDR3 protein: CASGLYRDLHSYEQYV. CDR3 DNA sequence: TGTGCTAGTGGTTTGTACCGGGACCTTCACTCCTACGAGCAGTACGTC.

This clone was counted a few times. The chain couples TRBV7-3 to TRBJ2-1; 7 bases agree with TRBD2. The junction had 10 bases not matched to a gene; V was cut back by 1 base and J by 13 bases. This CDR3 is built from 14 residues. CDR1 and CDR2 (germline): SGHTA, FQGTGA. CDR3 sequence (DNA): TGTGCCAGCAGCTTAAAGTGGGCTAGCGGCCCTCAGTTCTTC. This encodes CASSLKWASGPQFF. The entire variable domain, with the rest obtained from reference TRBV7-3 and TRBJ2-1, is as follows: GAGVSQTPSNKVTEKGKYVELRCDPISGHTALYWYRQSLGQGPEFLIYFQGTGAADDSGLPNDRFFAVRPEGSVSTLKIQRTERGDSAVYLCASSLKWASGPQFFGPGTRLTVL.

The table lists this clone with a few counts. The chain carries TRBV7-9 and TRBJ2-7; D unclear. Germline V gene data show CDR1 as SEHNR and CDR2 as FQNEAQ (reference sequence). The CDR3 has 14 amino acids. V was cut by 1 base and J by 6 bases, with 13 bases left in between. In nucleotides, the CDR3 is TGTGCCAGCAGCTTAGGGGCTCCTCTAGGCGAGCAGTACGTC. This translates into CASSLGAPLGEQYV.

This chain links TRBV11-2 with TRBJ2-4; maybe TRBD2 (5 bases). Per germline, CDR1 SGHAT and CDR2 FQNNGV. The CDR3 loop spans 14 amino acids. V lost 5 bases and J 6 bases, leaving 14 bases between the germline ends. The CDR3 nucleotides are TGTGCCAGCAGCAAGACGGGCGGGTTAAACATTCAGTACTTC. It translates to CASSKTGGLNIQYF.

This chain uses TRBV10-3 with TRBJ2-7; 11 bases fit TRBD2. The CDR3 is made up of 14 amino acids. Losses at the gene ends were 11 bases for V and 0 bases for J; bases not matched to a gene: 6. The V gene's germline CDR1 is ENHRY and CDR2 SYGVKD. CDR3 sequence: CAAAGTSGSYEQYV. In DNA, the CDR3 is TGTGCCGCAGCCGGGACTAGCGGCTCCTACGAGCAGTACGTC.

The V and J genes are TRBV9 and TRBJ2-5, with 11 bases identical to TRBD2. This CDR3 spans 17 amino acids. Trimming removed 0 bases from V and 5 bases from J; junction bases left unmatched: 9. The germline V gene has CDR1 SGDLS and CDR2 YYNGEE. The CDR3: CASSVGLAGGQGETQYF. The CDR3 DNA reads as TGTGCCAGCAGCGTAGGGCTAGCGGGGGGACAAGGGGAGACCCAGTACTTC.

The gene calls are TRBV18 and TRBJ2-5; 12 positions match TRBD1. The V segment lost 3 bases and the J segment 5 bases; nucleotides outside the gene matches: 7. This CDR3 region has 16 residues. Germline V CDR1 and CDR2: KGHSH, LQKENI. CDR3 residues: CASSPGTGGAEETQYF. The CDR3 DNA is TGTGCCAGCTCACCGGGGACAGGGGGCGCGGAGGAGACCCAGTACTTC.

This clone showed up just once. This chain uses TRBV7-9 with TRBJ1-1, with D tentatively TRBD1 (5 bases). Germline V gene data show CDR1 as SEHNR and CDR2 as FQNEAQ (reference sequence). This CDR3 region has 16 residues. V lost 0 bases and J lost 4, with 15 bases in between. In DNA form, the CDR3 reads TGTGCCAGCAGCTTAGCCGGGGCCCCCTCCAGCACTGAAGCTTTCTTT. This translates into CASSLAGAPSSTEAFF.

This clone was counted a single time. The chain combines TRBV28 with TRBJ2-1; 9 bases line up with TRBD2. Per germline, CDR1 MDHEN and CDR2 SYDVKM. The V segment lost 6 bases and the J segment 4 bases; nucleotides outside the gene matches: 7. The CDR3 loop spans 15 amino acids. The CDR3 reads CASSPPAGGYNEQFF. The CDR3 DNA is TGTGCCAGCAGCCCCCCAGCGGGGGGATACAATGAGCAGTTCTTC.

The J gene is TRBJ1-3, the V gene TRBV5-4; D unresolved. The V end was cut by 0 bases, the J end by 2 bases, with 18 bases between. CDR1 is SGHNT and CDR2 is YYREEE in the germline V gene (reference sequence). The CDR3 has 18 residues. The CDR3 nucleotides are TGTGCCAGCAGCTTGGTGGGGAGAGATGCCTTACCTGGAAACACCATATATTTT. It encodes CASSLVGRDALPGNTIYF. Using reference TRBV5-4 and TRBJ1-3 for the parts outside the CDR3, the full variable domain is ETGVTQSPTHLIKTRGQQVTLRCSSQSGHNTVSWYQQALGQGPQFIFQYYREEENGRGNFPPRFSGLQFPNYSSELNVNALELDDSALYLCASSLVGRDALPGNTIYFGEGSWLTVV.

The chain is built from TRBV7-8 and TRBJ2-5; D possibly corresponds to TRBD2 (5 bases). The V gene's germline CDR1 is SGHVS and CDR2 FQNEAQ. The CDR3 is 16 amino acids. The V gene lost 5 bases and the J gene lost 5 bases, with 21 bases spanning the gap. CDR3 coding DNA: TGTGCCAGCAGCCCAGCAGTGGGAGTTGTGCTGGAGACCCAGTACTTC. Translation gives CASSPAVGVVLETQYF.

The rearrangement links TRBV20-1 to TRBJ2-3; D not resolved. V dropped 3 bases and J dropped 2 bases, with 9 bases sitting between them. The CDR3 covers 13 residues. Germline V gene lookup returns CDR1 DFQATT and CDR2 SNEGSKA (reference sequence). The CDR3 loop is CSASTANTDTQYF. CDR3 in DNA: TGCAGTGCTAGTACTGCTAACACAGATACGCAGTATTTT.

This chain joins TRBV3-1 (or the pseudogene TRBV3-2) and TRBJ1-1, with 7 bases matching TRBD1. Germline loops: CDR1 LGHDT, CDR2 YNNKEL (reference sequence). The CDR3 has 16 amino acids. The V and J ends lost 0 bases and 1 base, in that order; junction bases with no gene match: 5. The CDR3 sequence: CASSQDAGTANTEAFF. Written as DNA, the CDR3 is TGTGCCAGCAGCCAAGACGCTGGGACAGCGAACACTGAAGCTTTCTTT.

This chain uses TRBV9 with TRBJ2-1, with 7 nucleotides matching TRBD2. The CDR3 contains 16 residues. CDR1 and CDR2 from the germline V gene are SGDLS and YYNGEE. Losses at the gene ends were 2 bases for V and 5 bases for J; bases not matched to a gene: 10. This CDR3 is CASSVGGTAIHNEQFF. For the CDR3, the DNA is TGTGCCAGCAGCGTCGGGGGGACGGCCATTCACAATGAGCAGTTCTTC. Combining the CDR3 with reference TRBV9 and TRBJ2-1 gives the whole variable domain DSGVTQTPKHLITATGQRVTLRCSPRSGDLSVYWYQQSLDQGLQFLIQYYNGEERAKGNILERFSAQQFPDLHSELNLSSLELGDSALYFCASSVGGTAIHNEQFFGPGTRLTVL.

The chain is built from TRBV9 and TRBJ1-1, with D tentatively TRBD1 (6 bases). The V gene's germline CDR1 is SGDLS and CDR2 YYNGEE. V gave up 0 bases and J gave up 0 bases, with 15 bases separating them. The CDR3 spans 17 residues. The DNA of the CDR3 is TGTGCCAGCAGCGTAGCCCGAAACAGGGCGATGAACACTGAAGCTTTCTTT. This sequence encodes CASSVARNRAMNTEAFF.

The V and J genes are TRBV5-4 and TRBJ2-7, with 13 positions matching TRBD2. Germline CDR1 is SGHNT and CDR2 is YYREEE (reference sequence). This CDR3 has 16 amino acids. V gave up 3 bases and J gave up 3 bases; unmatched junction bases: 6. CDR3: CASSSGTSGDLYEQYV. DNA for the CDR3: TGTGCCAGCAGCTCCGGGACTAGCGGGGACCTCTACGAGCAGTACGTC.

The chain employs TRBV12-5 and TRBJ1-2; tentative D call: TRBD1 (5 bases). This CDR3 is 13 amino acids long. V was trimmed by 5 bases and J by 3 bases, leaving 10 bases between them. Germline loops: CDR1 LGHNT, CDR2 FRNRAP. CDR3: CASGQGVDYGYTF. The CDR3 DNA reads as TGTGCTAGTGGTCAGGGAGTGGACTATGGCTACACCTTC.

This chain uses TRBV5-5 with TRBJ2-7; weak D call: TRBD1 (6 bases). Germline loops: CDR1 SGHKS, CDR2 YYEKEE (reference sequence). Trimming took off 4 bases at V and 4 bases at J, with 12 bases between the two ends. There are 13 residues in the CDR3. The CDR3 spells CASSTGFGYEQYF. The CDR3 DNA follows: TGTGCCAGCAGCACAGGGTTTGGGTACGAGCAGTACTTC. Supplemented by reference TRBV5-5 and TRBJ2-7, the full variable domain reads DAGVTQSPTHLIKTRGQQVTLRCSPISGHKSVSWYQQVLGQGPQFIFQYYEKEERGRGNFPDRFSARQFPNYSSELNVNALLLGDSALYLCASSTGFGYEQYFGPGTRLTVT.

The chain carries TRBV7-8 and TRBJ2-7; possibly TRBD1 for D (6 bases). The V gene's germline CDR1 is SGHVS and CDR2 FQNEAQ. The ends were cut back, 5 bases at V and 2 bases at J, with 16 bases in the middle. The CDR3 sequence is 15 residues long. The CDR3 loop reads CASSENAGEAYEQYF. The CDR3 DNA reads TGTGCCAGCAGCGAAAATGCAGGGGAAGCCTACGAGCAGTACTTC.